One and the same sample provided the 5 T cell receptor beta chains below, sequenced in a study of blood T cell repertoires in COVID-19. Generated by immunoSEQ multiplex PCR, the TCRdb table keeps only in-frame clones and is missing some. Seen here are about 37,000 clones, 80% to 90% observed once, and the top ten hold 35% to 55%. The sample taken for sequencing was peripheral blood. Receptor source: a human donor in a cohort sampled during active COVID-19.

The gene calls are TRBV6-6 and TRBJ2-3; 8 bases align to TRBD1. Losses at the gene ends were 6 bases for V and 5 bases for J; bases not matched to a gene: 4. From germline, CDR1 is MNHNY and CDR2 SVGAGI (reference sequence). The CDR3 is 13 amino acids. The CDR3 here is CASRSTGGDTQYF. The CDR3 DNA sequence: TGTGCCAGCAGGTCTACAGGGGGAGATACGCAGTATTTT.

The chain uses TRBV4-3 and TRBJ2-7, with a tentative D call TRBD2 (6 bases). The germline V gene has CDR1 LGHNA and CDR2 YSLEER. The germline V and J ends were trimmed by 4 bases and 1 base, with 14 bases remaining between them. The CDR3 contains 15 residues. This chain's CDR3 is CASSLGWAGSYEQYF. CDR3 bases: TGCGCCAGCAGCCTGGGGTGGGCGGGGTCCTACGAGCAGTACTTC.

The CDR3 DNA follows: TGTGCCAGCAGTGAAAGGCGGGGGGGCCGTGATACGCAGTATTTT. This sequence encodes CASSERRGGRDTQYF. The rearrangement uses TRBV2 and TRBJ2-3; 9 bases are shared with TRBD2. The germline gives CDR1 SNHLY, CDR2 FYNNEI. The CDR3 has 15 residues. Germline trimming cut 2 bases from V and 6 bases from J; bases unmatched to any gene: 6.

The J gene is TRBJ1-5, the V gene TRBV20-1, with 8 bases that match TRBD1. V lost 3 bases, J lost 2 bases, and 9 bases stayed unmatched. CDR3 length equals 16 residues. CDR1 is DFQATT and CDR2 is SNEGSKA in the germline V gene (reference sequence). The CDR3 DNA is TGCAGTGCTAGTGGGCAGGGGGCCGGAGGCAATCAGCCCCAGCATTTT. It is translated as CSASGQGAGGNQPQHF.

The V call is TRBV29-1, the J call TRBJ1-6, with 8 bases aligning to TRBD1. The germline V gene encodes CDR1 SQVTM and CDR2 ANQGSEA. The V gene end was trimmed by 5 bases and the J gene end by 9 bases; junction bases not matched to a gene: 6. The CDR3 loop spans 13 amino acids. The CDR3 bases are TGCAGCGTTTTACAGGGGGACCGTTCACCCCTCCACTTT. Its protein product is CSVLQGDRSPLHF. The variable domain in full, with the rest retrieved from reference TRBV29-1 and TRBJ1-6, is SAVISQKPSRDICQRGTSLTIQCQVDSQVTMMFWYRQQPGQSLTLIATANQGSEATYESGFVIDKFPISRPNLTFSTLTVSNMSPEDSSIYLCSVLQGDRSPLHFGNGTRLTVT.